This TCR beta chain originates from a study of T cell repertoires in aging, cancer and after chemotherapy (dated by TCRdb to the late 2010s). For context, the study as a whole: Six donor age groups were covered, ranging from 30 or younger up to 70 or older, and each group contained at least three individuals. TCR repertoires from healthy donor controls were recorded over periods of several months to years and showed clear clonal overlap between repeated samplings. The complete dataset included 8 million to 9 million TCR reads. To look at immunoaging and at how T cells reconstitute after chemotherapy, the study profiled TCR beta repertoires in peripheral blood from both healthy donors and cancer patients. A cohort of 200 to 250 cancer patients (around 94 with hematological and around 120 with solid cancers) was assembled, and 100 or so healthy donors were included as a reference group.

Multiplex touch-down PCR with a mixed TRB-A/B primer pool was used to amplify rearranged TRB sequences covering the V, D and J segments. Illumina adapters and sample indices were attached to the amplicons in two consecutive PCR reactions using Phusion HS II polymerase. Amplicons were gel-purified with the NucleoSpin Gel and PCR Clean-up kit, then checked with Qubit and an Agilent 2100 Bioanalyzer. Sequencing of the libraries was done on an Illumina MiSeq with paired-end, single-indexed 600-cycle runs. On the authors' methods: MiXCR versions 2.12 and 3.0.5 were used to process the TRB sequences. A clone was defined as each unique CDR3 nucleotide sequence, and only productive sequences supported by at least two reads were kept. Shannon diversity, evenness, clonality (one minus evenness), and alpha-parameterized diversity profiles from alpha 0 to 5 were included as repertoire metrics. The IGoR algorithm was used to compute generation probabilities of clones in paired pre- and post-chemotherapy samples. TCRdb applied fastp at Q25 and MiXCR to the public reads, then kept only in-frame beta chains. Rows with a matching CDR3 protein are joined into one entry that keeps the most common DNA and genes. TCRdb's processing, not the study's, gives the V and J calls here. In all, the sample holds roughly 9,800 distinct CDR3 sequences, and around 44% of those were seen once. Together, the top ten hold under 2% of the sample.

The CDR1 and CDR2 encoded by the germline V gene are MNHNS and SASEGT. Between the V and J ends, shortened by 5 bases and 9 bases respectively, the junction contains 22 bases. CDR3 length: 15 amino acids, cysteine to phenylalanine. The only DNA kept is the CDR3, 45 bases in frame from the first base. In the case of this clonotype: Which antigen it targets is not known. No much larger clonotype is one base removed from it; base qualities were not supplied.

Instead of sorted cells or RNA, genomic DNA extracted from peripheral blood served as the source for amplifying TCR beta rearrangements. General conclusions and limits of the study: According to the authors, the repertoire data do not allow conclusions to be drawn about immunological memory after chemotherapy. Median generation probability increased over the chemotherapy interval in both cancer cohorts, suggesting repertoire reconstitution through rebound thymic output. In healthy donors, the drop in TCR diversity with age came mainly from a loss of richness, whereas in cancer patients a loss of evenness also played a part. Compared with age-matched healthy donors, untreated patients with either hematological or solid cancers had significantly lower TCR diversity in the blood along with higher clonality.

The sequence was collected from a human donor in good health. Sequencing was done on a sample of blood. In this chain, TRBV6-1 is recombined with TRBJ1-2; too little of a D gene remains to name it. The CDR3 loop reads CASSLKGPGMGCYTF. In nucleotide form, the sequence is TGTGCCAGCAGTCTCAAAGGGCCTGGTATGGGCTGCTACACCTTC.